A single sample is the source of the 3 T cell receptor beta chains below, sequenced in a study of regulatory T cells in long-lasting Graves disease. The time point here: newly diagnosed GD, antithyroid drugs for less than 3 months. Researchers made the TCR library from RNA that was extracted from PBMCs. Sequencing libraries for TCR beta were prepared with iRepertoire HTBI primers and Arm-PCR of CDR3 regions. TCRdb ran MiXCR on the multiplex PCR reads and lists one entry per CDR3 protein. This table holds more than 450,000 distinct CDR3 sequences, more than 10% found once. The sample was also reused in another study, on T cells in Graves' hyperthyroidism and ophthalmopathy.

The sequencing here drew on peripheral blood mononuclear cells (PBMCs), taken at new diagnosis, from a patient treated with antithyroid drugs. The receptors were sampled from a woman aged 25-40 years with Graves disease.

This clonotype was seen at least ten times. The V and J genes are TRBV12-3 or TRBV12-4 and TRBJ1-6, with a tentative D call TRBD1 (6 bases). The length of the CDR3 is 14 residues. The V end was cut by 5 bases, the J end by 6 bases, with 11 bases between. The CDR3 here is CASSRGQPNSPLHF. CDR3 in DNA: TGTGCCAGCAGTCGTGGACAGCCTAATTCACCCCTCCACTTT.

The chain couples TRBV9 to TRBJ2-1, with TRBD2 matching over 13 bases. This CDR3 is 19 amino acids long. J gave up 7 bases and V 0 bases, and 13 bases lay outside the gene matches. In germline, CDR1 is SGDLS, CDR2 YYNGEE. CDR3 nucleotide sequence: TGTGCCAGCAGCGTAGGACAGGGGCCCGGGACTAGCGGGAATAATGAGCAGTTCTTC. Translation gives CASSVGQGPGTSGNNEQFF. Looking up the rest from reference TRBV9 and TRBJ2-1 gives the full variable domain: DSGVTQTPKHLITATGQRVTLRCSPRSGDLSVYWYQQSLDQGLQFLIQYYNGEERAKGNILERFSAQQFPDLHSELNLSSLELGDSALYFCASSVGQGPGTSGNNEQFFGPGTRLTVL.

There are many counts of this clonotype. V and J are TRBV11-2 and TRBJ2-3; TRBD1 matches at 8 bases. The J call may be in error: the DNA end matches TRBJ2-5 better. From germline, CDR1 is SGHAT and CDR2 FQNNGV. The CDR3 consists of 15 residues. The CDR3 reads CASSFGAGGLGTQYF. The DNA for the CDR3 is TGTGCCAGCAGCTTTGGGGCAGGGGGCTTAGGGACCCAGTACTTC.